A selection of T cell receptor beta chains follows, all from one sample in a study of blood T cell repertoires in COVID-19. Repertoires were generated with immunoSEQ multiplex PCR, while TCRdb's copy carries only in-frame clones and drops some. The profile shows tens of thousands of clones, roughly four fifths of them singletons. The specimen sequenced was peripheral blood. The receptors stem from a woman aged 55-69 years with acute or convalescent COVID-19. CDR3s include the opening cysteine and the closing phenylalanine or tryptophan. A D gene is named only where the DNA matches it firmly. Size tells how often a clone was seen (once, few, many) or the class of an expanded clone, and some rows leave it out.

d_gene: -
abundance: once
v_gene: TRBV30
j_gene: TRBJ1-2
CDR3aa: CAKRDKTNYGYTF
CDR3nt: TGTGCCAAACGGGACAAAACTAACTATGGCTACACCTTC

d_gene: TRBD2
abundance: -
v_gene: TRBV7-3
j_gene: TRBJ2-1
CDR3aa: CASSLPTRLAEEPAFF
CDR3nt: TGTGCCAGCAGCTTACCGACTCGACTAGCGGAGGAGCCCGCGTTCTTC

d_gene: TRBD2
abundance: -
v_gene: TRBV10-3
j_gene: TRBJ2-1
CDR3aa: CAISEGGRAYNEQFF
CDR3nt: TGTGCCATCAGTGAGGGCGGGAGGGCCTACAATGAGCAGTTCTTC

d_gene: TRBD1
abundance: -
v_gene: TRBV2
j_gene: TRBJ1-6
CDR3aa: CASRKGGTAVNSPLHF
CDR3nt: TGTGCCAGCAGAAAAGGGGGGACAGCTGTAAATTCACCCCTCCACTTT

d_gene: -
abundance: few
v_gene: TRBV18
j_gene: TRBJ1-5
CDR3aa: CASGSQGSAQHF
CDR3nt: TGTGCCAGCGGATCCCAGGGTTCGGCCCAGCATTTT

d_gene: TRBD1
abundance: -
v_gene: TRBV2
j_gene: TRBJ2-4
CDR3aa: CASSRDRGVAKNIQYF
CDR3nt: TGTGCCAGCAGCCGGGACAGGGGTGTAGCCAAAAACATTCAGTACTTC

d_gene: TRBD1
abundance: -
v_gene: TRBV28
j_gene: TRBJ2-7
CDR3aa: CASITGGSSYEQYF
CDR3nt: TGTGCCAGCATTACAGGGGGATCCTCCTACGAGCAGTACTTC

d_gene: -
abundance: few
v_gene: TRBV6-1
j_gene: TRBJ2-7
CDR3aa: CASSAPGTKALYEQYF
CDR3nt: TGTGCCAGCAGTGCCCCCGGGACAAAGGCGCTCTACGAGCAGTACTTC

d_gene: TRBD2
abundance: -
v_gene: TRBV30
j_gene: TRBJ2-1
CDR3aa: CAWTGLAGVINEQFF
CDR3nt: TGTGCCTGGACGGGGCTAGCGGGGGTAATCAATGAGCAGTTCTTC

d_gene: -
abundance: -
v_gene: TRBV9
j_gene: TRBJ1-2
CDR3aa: CASSRGMAGQTDYTF
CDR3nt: TGTGCCAGCAGCCGAGGCATGGCAGGGCAGACCGACTACACCTTC

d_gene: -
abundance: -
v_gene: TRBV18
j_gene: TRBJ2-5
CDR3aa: CASSPGLQETQYF
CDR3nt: TGTGCCAGCTCACCAGGACTCCAAGAGACCCAGTACTTC

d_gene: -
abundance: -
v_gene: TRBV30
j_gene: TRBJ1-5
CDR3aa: CAWSLRLNQPQHF
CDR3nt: TGTGCCTGGAGTCTTAGACTCAATCAGCCCCAGCATTTT

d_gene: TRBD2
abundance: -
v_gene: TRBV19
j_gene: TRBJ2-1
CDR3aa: CASSRSGGTTGNEQFF
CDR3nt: TGTGCCAGTAGCCGAAGCGGGGGGACCACTGGAAATGAGCAGTTCTTC

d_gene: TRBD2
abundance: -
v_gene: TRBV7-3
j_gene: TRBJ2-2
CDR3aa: CASSLLLAGGIAGELFF
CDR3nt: TGTGCCAGCAGCTTACTGCTAGCGGGAGGGATCGCCGGGGAGCTGTTTTTT

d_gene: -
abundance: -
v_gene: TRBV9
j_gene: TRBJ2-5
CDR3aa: CASSPTGGGETQYF
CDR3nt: TGTGCCAGCAGTCCGACAGGAGGCGGAGAGACCCAGTACTTC

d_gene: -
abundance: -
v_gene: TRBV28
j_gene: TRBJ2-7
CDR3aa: CASSLTGGDEQYF
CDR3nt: TGTGCCAGCAGTTTGACCGGGGGAGACGAGCAGTACTTC

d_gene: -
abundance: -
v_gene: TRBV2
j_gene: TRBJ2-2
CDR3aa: CASTKGRNTGELFF
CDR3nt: TGTGCCAGCACAAAAGGGAGAAACACCGGGGAGCTGTTTTTT

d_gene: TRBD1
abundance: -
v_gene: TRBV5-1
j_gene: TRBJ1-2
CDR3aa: CASSWTGGADGYTF
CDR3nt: TGCGCCAGCAGCTGGACAGGGGGCGCGGATGGCTACACCTTC

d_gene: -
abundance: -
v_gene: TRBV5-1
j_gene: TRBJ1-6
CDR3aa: CASSLDRVYSPLHF
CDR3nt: TGCGCCAGCAGCTTGGACAGGGTATATTCACCCCTCCACTTT

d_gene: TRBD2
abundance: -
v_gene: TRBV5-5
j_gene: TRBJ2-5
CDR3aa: CASSLLAGGPETQYF
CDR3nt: TGTGCCAGCAGCTTGCTAGCGGGAGGGCCAGAGACCCAGTACTTC

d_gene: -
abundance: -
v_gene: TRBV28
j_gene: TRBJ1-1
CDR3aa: CASKVQMNTEAFF
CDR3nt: TGTGCCAGCAAAGTACAGATGAACACTGAAGCTTTCTTT

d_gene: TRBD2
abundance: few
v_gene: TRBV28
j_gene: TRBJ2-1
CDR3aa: CASSLAGGSYNEQFF
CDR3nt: TGTGCCAGCAGTCTAGCGGGAGGGTCCTACAATGAGCAGTTCTTC